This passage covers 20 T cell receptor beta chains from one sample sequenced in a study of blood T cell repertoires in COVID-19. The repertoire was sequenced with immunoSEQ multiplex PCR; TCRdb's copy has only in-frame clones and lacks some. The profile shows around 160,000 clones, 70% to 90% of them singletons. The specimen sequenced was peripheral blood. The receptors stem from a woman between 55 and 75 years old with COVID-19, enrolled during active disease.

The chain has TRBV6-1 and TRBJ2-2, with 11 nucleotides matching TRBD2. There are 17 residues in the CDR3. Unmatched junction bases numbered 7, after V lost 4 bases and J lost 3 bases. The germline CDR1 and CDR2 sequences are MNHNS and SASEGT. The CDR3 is CASSVLAGGQDTGELFF. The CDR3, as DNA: TGTGCCAGCAGTGTTCTAGCGGGGGGTCAGGACACCGGGGAGCTGTTTTTT.

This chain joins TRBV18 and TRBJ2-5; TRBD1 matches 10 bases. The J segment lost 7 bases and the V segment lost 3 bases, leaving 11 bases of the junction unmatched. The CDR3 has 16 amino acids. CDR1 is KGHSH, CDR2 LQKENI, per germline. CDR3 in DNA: TGTGCCAGCTCACCGCGGGACAGGGGAGATGGTGGGACCCAGTACTTC. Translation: CASSPRDRGDGGTQYF. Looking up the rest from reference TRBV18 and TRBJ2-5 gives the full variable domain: NAGVMQNPRHLVRRRGQEARLRCSPMKGHSHVYWYRQLPEEGLKFMVYLQKENIIDESGMPKERFSAEFPKEGPSILRIQQVVRGDSAAYFCASSPRDRGDGGTQYFGPGTRLLVL.

The CDR3 loop reads CASSLEGEGWSQPQHF. The CDR3 DNA reads TGTGCCAGCAGCTTAGAAGGGGAGGGTTGGAGTCAGCCCCAGCATTTT. V gene TRBV7-9 combines with J gene TRBJ1-5; TRBD1 is a possible D gene (5 bases). The CDR3 is made up of 16 amino acids. Trimming left V 1 base short and J 6 bases short, with 16 bases between. Germline V CDR1 and CDR2: SEHNR, FQNEAQ (reference sequence).

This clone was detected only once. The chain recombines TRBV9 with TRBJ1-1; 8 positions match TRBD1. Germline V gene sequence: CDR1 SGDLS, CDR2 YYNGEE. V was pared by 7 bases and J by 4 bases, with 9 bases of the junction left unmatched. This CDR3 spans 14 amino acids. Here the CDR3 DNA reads TGTGCCAGCCGGGCAGGGGGCGGGGGCACTGAAGCTTTCTTT. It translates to CASRAGGGGTEAFF.

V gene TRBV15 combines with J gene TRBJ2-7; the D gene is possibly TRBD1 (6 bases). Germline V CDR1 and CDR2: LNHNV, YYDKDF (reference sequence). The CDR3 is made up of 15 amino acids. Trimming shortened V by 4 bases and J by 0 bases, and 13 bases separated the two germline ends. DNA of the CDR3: TGTGCCACCAGCAAAGAATGGGACACCTCCTACGAGCAGTACTTC. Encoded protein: CATSKEWDTSYEQYF.

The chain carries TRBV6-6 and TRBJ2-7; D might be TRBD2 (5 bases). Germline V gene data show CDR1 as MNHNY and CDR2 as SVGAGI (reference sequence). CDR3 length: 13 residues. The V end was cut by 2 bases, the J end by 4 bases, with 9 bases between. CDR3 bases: TGTGCCAGCAGTTACCGGTCGGGATACGAGCAGTACTTC. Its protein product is CASSYRSGYEQYF.

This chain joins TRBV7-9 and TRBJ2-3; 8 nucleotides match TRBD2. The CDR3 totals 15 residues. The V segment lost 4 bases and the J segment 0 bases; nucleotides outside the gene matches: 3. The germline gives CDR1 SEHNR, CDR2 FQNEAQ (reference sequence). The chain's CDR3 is CASSYAGGSTDTQYF. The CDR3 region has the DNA TGTGCCAGCAGCTACGCGGGAGGTAGCACAGATACGCAGTATTTT.

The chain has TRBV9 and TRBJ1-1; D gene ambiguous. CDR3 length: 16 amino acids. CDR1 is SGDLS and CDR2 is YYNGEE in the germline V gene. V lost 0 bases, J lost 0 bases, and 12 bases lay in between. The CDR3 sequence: CASSVGQTLMNTEAFF. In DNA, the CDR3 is TGTGCCAGCAGCGTAGGTCAGACACTTATGAACACTGAAGCTTTCTTT.

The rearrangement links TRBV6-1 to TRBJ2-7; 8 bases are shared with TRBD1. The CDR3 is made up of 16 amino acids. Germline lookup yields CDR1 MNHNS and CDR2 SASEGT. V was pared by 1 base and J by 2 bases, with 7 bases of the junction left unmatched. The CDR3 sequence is CASSEGLTGVPYEQYF. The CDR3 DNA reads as TGTGCCAGCAGTGAAGGATTGACAGGGGTCCCCTACGAGCAGTACTTC.

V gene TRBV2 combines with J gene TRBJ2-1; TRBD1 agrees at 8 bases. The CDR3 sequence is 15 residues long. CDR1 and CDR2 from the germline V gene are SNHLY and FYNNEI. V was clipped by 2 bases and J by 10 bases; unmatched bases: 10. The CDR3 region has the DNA TGTGCCAGCAGTGAACTAGGGGCAGGGGGCGGGGAGCAGTTCTTC. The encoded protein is CASSELGAGGGEQFF.

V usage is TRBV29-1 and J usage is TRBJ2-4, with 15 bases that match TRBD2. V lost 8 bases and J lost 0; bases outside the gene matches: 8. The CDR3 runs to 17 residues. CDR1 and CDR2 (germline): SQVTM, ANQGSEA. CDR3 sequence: CSPRTSGGAGAKNIQYF. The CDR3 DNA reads TGCAGCCCGAGGACTAGCGGGGGGGCCGGAGCCAAAAACATTCAGTACTTC.

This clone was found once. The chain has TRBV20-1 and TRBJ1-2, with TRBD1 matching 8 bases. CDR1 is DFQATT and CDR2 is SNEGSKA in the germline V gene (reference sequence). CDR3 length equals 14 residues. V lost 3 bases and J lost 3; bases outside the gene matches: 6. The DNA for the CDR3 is TGCAGTGCTAGTCCCGGGACAGGACACTATGGCTACACCTTC. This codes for CSASPGTGHYGYTF.

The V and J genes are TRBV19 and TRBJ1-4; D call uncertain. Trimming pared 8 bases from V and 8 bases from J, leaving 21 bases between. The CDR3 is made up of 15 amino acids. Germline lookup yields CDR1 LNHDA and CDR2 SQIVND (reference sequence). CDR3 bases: TGTGCCAGTGGAGGGTTGGAAGGCGCCGGGGAAAAACTGTTTTTT. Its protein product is CASGGLEGAGEKLFF.

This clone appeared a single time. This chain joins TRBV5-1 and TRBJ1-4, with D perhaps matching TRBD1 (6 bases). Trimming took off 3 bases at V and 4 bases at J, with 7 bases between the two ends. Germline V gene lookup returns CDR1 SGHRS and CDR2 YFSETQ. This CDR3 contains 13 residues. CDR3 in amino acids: CASSWTVNEKLFF. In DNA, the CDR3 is TGCGCCAGCAGCTGGACAGTTAATGAAAAACTGTTTTTT.

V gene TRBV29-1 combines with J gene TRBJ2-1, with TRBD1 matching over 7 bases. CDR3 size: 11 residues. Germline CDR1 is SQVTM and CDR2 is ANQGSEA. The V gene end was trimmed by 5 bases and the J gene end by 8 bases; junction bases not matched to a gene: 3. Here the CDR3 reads CSVRQGDEQFF. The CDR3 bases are TGCAGCGTTCGACAGGGCGATGAGCAGTTCTTC.

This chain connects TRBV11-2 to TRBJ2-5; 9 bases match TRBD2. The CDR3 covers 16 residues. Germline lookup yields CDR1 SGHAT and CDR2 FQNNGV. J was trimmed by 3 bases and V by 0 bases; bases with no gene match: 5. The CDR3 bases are TGTGCCAGCAGCTTAGATTGGCGGGGGGGTGAAGAGACCCAGTACTTC. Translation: CASSLDWRGGEETQYF.

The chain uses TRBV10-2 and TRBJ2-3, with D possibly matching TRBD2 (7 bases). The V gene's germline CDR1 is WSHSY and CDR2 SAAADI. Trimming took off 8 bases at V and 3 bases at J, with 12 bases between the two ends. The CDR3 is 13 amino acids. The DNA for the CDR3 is TGCGCCAGCGGGGGGGCTAGAACAGATACGCAGTATTTT. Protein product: CASGGARTDTQYF.

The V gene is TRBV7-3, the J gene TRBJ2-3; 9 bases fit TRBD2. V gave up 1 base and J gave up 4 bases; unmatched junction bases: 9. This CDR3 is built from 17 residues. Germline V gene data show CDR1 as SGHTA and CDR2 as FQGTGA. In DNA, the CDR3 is TGTGCCAGCAGCTTAAGAGCGGGGGGCTCGAGGGCAGATACGCAGTATTTT. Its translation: CASSLRAGGSRADTQYF.

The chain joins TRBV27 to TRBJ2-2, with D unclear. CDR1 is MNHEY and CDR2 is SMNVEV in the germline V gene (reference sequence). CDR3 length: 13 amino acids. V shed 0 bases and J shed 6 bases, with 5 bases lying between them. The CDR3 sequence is CASSLSSAGELFF. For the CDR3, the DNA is TGTGCCAGCAGTTTATCGAGTGCCGGGGAGCTGTTTTTT.

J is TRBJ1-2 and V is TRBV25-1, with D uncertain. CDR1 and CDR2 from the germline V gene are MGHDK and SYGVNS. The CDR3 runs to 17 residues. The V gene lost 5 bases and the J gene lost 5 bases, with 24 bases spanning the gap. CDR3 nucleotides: TGTGCCAGCAGTACCAGACCACTCCTCCCGGGTGAATATGGCTACACCTTC. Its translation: CASSTRPLLPGEYGYTF.